These 11 T cell receptor beta chains originate from one sample sequenced in a study of graft-versus-host responses after intestinal transplantation (dated by TCRdb to about 2021). Library creation used the immunoSEQ multiplex PCR assay. The table comes from immuneACCESS by way of TCRdb, which keeps in-frame sequences with V and J called. Part of the clones is missing from these tables; in studies checked, under half for an unresolved V gene and the rest for unknown reasons. This sample is represented by roughly 16,000 clones; roughly three fifths of them were singletons. Clones ranked in the top ten supply 13% of the sample. To isolate intraepithelial and lamina propria lymphocytes from graft specimens, dithiothreitol, EDTA incubations and collagenase D digestion were used. The starting material was ileum tissue, obtained 524 days after transplant. Every receptor here comes from a human patient who received an intestinal transplant, so some T cells may come from the graft donor.

To note about this clone: One end of the junction varies from germline; a read error may be responsible. The V gene is TRBV27, the J gene TRBJ1-2, with a tentative D call TRBD1 (5 bases). The CDR3 contains 15 residues. Germline values: CDR1 MNHEY, CDR2 SMNVEV (reference sequence). In DNA form, the CDR3 reads TGTGCCAGCAGCCCTCTCGGAGGGGACTTTTATGGCCACACCTTC. Translating gives CASSPLGGDFYGHTF.

The V and J genes are TRBV6-5 and TRBJ1-1; D possibly corresponds to TRBD1 (5 bases). The CDR3 spans 13 residues. From germline, CDR1 is MNHEY and CDR2 SVGAGI. With 5 bases removed from V and 9 bases from J, the gap between germline ends came to 16 bases. CDR3 in amino acids: CASSPHDRLKAFF. The CDR3 bases are TGTGCCAGCAGTCCCCATGACAGATTGAAAGCTTTCTTT.

This clone was found a few times. The rearrangement uses TRBV6-6 and TRBJ2-7, with 8 bases matching TRBD1. V trimming: 5 bases; J trimming: 2 bases; junction bases outside the gene matches: 5. Germline assignment: CDR1 MNHNY and CDR2 SVGAGI (reference sequence). The CDR3 consists of 14 residues. CDR3: CASSRQGATYEQYF. CDR3 bases: TGTGCCAGCAGTCGCCAGGGGGCTACCTACGAGCAGTACTTC.

J is TRBJ1-1 and V is TRBV6-6; the D gene is possibly TRBD1 (5 bases). Between the trimmed V and J ends, which lost 8 bases and 1 base, there was a span of 8 bases. In germline, CDR1 is MNHNY, CDR2 SVGAGI (reference sequence). The CDR3 extends over 12 amino acids. CDR3 residues: CASGDRNTEAFF. The DNA of the CDR3 is TGTGCCAGCGGCGACAGGAACACTGAAGCTTTCTTT.

The chain carries TRBV2 and TRBJ2-7, with 8 positions matching TRBD1. The CDR3 extends over 15 amino acids. The junction had 6 bases not matched to a gene; V was cut back by 5 bases and J by 0 bases. Germline values: CDR1 SNHLY, CDR2 FYNNEI. CDR3 in DNA: TGTGCCAGCAGTTACAGGGGGTTCAGCTCCTACGAGCAGTACTTC. This sequence encodes CASSYRGFSSYEQYF.

This clone ranks as medium-sized. V gene TRBV6-1 combines with J gene TRBJ1-3; a possible D gene is TRBD1 (6 bases). Trimming stripped 2 bases from V and 0 bases from J, with 11 bases between. CDR1 and CDR2 from the germline V gene are MNHNS and SASEGT. The length of the CDR3 is 16 residues. DNA of the CDR3: TGTGCCAGCAGTGAATCAGGGGTCTTCTCTGGAAACACCATATATTTT. This translates into CASSESGVFSGNTIYF.

V gene TRBV9 combines with J gene TRBJ2-3; 10 nucleotides line up with TRBD2. Germline lookup yields CDR1 SGDLS and CDR2 YYNGEE. Trimming cost V 0 bases and J 6 bases; bases outside gene matches: 10. This CDR3 spans 17 amino acids. This chain's CDR3 is CASSVDVSGGRLDTQYF. The CDR3 region has the DNA TGTGCCAGCAGCGTAGACGTTAGCGGGGGGAGGTTGGATACGCAGTATTTT.

In its sample, this clone was seen once. This chain joins TRBV7-7 and TRBJ2-3, with TRBD1 as a possible D gene (5 bases). Germline lookup yields CDR1 SSHAT and CDR2 FNYEAQ (reference sequence). This CDR3 spans 15 amino acids. The V gene lost 1 base and the J gene lost 1 base, with 9 bases spanning the gap. This CDR3 reads CASSLGGPGTDTQYF. CDR3 coding DNA: TGTGCCAGCAGCTTAGGGGGCCCAGGCACAGATACGCAGTATTTT.

The J gene is TRBJ1-5, the V gene TRBV19; the D gene is possibly TRBD1 (6 bases). Trimming took off 3 bases at V and 7 bases at J, with 28 bases between the two ends. The germline gives CDR1 LNHDA, CDR2 SQIVND (reference sequence). The CDR3 has 19 residues. The chain's CDR3 is CASSIGFVGHYDPGQPQHF. CDR3 nucleotides: TGTGCCAGTAGTATCGGCTTCGTGGGACATTACGACCCGGGGCAGCCCCAGCATTTT.

V and J are TRBV11-2 and TRBJ2-3; D uncertain. CDR3 size: 14 residues. V shed 5 bases and J shed 5 bases, with 14 bases lying between them. In germline, CDR1 is SGHAT, CDR2 FQNNGV. The CDR3 spells CASSPRNSRDTQYF. CDR3 bases: TGTGCCAGCAGCCCCCGCAATTCGAGAGATACGCAGTATTTT.

This clone was recorded a few times. This chain joins TRBV2 and TRBJ1-4; D not certain. Germline V lookup: CDR1 SNHLY, CDR2 FYNNEI. The germline V and J ends were trimmed by 6 bases and 4 bases, with 12 bases remaining between them. The CDR3 has 14 residues. This CDR3 reads CASSTGSYNEKLFF. CDR3 bases: TGTGCCAGCAGCACCGGGTCATATAATGAAAAACTGTTTTTT.